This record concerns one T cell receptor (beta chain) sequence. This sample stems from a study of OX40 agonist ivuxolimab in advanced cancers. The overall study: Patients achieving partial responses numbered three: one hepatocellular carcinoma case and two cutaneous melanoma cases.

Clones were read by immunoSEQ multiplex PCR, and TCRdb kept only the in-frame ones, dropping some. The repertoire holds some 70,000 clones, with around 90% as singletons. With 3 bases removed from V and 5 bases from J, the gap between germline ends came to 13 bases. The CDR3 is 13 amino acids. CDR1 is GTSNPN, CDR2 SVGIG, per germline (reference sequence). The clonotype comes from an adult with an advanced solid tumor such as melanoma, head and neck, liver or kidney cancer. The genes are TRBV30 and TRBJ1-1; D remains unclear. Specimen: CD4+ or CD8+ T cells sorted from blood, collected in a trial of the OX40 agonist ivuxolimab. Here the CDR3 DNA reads TGTGCCTGGAGCACGACCACGGATACTGAAGCTTTCTTT. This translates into CAWSTTTDTEAFF.